Here is one T cell receptor (beta chain) with its context. This receptor's antigen is unknown. Within one base of it there is no much larger clone, and no base qualities were kept. The sample originates from a study of blood T cell repertoires in COVID-19 (dated by TCRdb to the early 2020s). With regard to the full study: The collaborator samples originated in the United States, Italy and Spain and spanned the acute and convalescent phases of COVID-19. Where HLA class I and class II types were available, the types were taken from metadata supplied by the sample provider, not from assay-based typing. Samples came from the ongoing ImmuneRACE study (first 160 participants) plus 1,254 subjects from 6 global collaborators. The material from the prospective study consisted of cDNA or gDNA derived from T cells, B-cell-depleted T cells, or PBMCs. Subjects who had been exposed to COVID-19, were actively infected with it, or had recovered from it provided the deeply sampled blood TCRbeta repertoires that made up the dataset. The repertoires were released in a freely available public database intended as a resource for research on the immune response to SARS-CoV-2. The sample metadata nearly always contained a de-identified subject ID, COVID-19 status, age in years and sex.

General findings and caveats noted by the study authors: Clinical and demographic metadata were provided uncurated, with the amount varying by source and participant.

The germline V gene (reference sequence) specifies PRHDT as CDR1 and FYEKMQ as CDR2. The CDR3, from cysteine to phenylalanine, totals 16 residues. The entry retains the CDR3 DNA only, 48 bases that are in frame from base 1. Trimming leaves V shorter by 5 bases and J shorter by 5 bases, with the junction holding 9 bases beyond the gene matches. The immunoSEQ Assay, a bias-controlled multiplex PCR, was used to amplify TCRbeta CDR3 regions from genomic DNA. The published analysis was carried out like this. The number of nucleated cells in each sample was estimated from the amplification of reference gene primers within the assay. To quantify the absolute abundance of each unique TCRbeta CDR3 rearrangement, sequence reads were collapsed and filtered. Productive Simpson clonality was computed per sample as the square root of Simpson's diversity index over productive rearrangements. Not all clones reach the TCRdb copy of this immuneACCESS table, which keeps in-frame sequences only. Checked studies attribute under half of the gap to unresolved V genes and leave the rest unexplained. V, J and clone size were drawn from that table, and D and trimming were deduced from the DNA. The sample table holds around 250,000 clones, of which 84% were seen once. About 1.6% of the sample is taken by the ten largest.

Another Seattle source contributed samples from volunteer blood donors who had recovered from COVID-19. Collaborating institutions collected whole blood in K2EDTA tubes following their own protocols. For TCRbeta analysis, collaborator samples were shipped as frozen whole blood, as isolated PBMCs, or as DNA extracted from either sample type. The source of this sequence is a woman in her forties who had recovered from COVID-19. The chain was built from TRBV13 and TRBJ2-5, with 12 junctional bases fitting TRBD1. The sample comprised peripheral blood. The CDR3 has the sequence CASSARDRGLRETQYF. The DNA is as follows: TGTGCCAGCAGCGCCCGGGACAGGGGGCTAAGGGAGACCCAGTACTTC.